Listed below are T cell receptor beta chains from one sample, sequenced in a study of T cell responses to AZD1222 COVID-19 vaccine. The method was immunoSEQ multiplex PCR; TCRdb's version includes in-frame clones alone and lacks a portion of them. The data contain under 150,000 clones, 85% to 90% of them singletons. This specimen consisted of peripheral blood, obtained 28 days after the second AZD1222 dose. Receptors originate from an adult who received the AZD1222 COVID-19 vaccine. The CDR3 runs from the conserved cysteine through the conserved F or W. Each record gives: V gene, clone size, J gene, D gene, CDR3 DNA, CDR3 protein. A D gene is named only where the DNA matches it firmly. Rows may omit the clone size; those that give it use once, few, many or a size class.

v_gene: TRBV4-3; abundance: NA; j_gene: TRBJ1-2; d_gene: NA; CDR3nt: TGCGCCAGCAGCCAAGCCATGGGTGGCGGCTACACCTTC; CDR3aa: CASSQAMGGGYTF
v_gene: TRBV5-4; abundance: NA; j_gene: TRBJ2-3; d_gene: NA; CDR3nt: TGTGCCACCGAGGACCGAGCCGGTGATACGCAGTATTTT; CDR3aa: CATEDRAGDTQYF
v_gene: TRBV10-1; abundance: NA; j_gene: TRBJ1-1; d_gene: TRBD1; CDR3nt: TGCGCCAGCAGTGAGGACAGGGAGAACACTGAAGCTTTCTTT; CDR3aa: CASSEDRENTEAFF
v_gene: TRBV2; abundance: once; j_gene: TRBJ2-5; d_gene: TRBD2; CDR3nt: TGTGCCAGCAGTGAGGCGGGGGTCCAAGAGACCCAGTACTTC; CDR3aa: CASSEAGVQETQYF
v_gene: TRBV6-5; abundance: NA; j_gene: TRBJ2-4; d_gene: NA; CDR3nt: TGTGCCAGCAGTTACGGGGGCGCGAGCCACATTCAGTACTTC; CDR3aa: CASSYGGASHIQYF
v_gene: TRBV29-1; abundance: NA; j_gene: TRBJ1-1; d_gene: TRBD1; CDR3nt: TGCAGCGTTGTTACAGGGGTAACTGAAGCTTTCTTT; CDR3aa: CSVVTGVTEAFF
v_gene: TRBV24-1; abundance: NA; j_gene: TRBJ1-2; d_gene: NA; CDR3nt: TGTGCCACCAGTGAAACAGGGTTTGGTGGCTACACCTTC; CDR3aa: CATSETGFGGYTF
v_gene: TRBV6-5; abundance: NA; j_gene: TRBJ1-6; d_gene: TRBD1; CDR3nt: TGTGCCAGCAGTTACGCGGGACAGGGGTTCCACTTT; CDR3aa: CASSYAGQGFHF
v_gene: TRBV14; abundance: NA; j_gene: TRBJ2-3; d_gene: NA; CDR3nt: TGTGCCAGCAGCCAAGATTCGGCTGTCGGCGGAGATACGCAGTATTTT; CDR3aa: CASSQDSAVGGDTQYF
v_gene: TRBV4-2; abundance: NA; j_gene: TRBJ2-3; d_gene: TRBD2; CDR3nt: TGTGCCAGCAGCCAAGATGCGGGGGCGCAGTATTTT; CDR3aa: CASSQDAGAQYF
v_gene: TRBV24-1; abundance: once; j_gene: TRBJ2-5; d_gene: NA; CDR3nt: TGTGCCACCAGTGATTTGGTTTCGGAGACCCAGTACTTC; CDR3aa: CATSDLVSETQYF
v_gene: TRBV19; abundance: NA; j_gene: TRBJ2-3; d_gene: NA; CDR3nt: TGTGCCAGTAGCCTCATGGGACTCAACACAGATACGCAGTATTTT; CDR3aa: CASSLMGLNTDTQYF
v_gene: TRBV5-1; abundance: NA; j_gene: TRBJ2-1; d_gene: TRBD2; CDR3nt: TGCGCCAGCAGCCGGACTAGCGGGGGGGCCATCAATGAGCAGTTCTTC; CDR3aa: CASSRTSGGAINEQFF
v_gene: TRBV7-2; abundance: NA; j_gene: TRBJ1-6; d_gene: NA; CDR3nt: TGTGCCAGCAGCTTAGTTGGGGCAGCCAATAATTCACCCCTCCACTTT; CDR3aa: CASSLVGAANNSPLHF
v_gene: TRBV19; abundance: NA; j_gene: TRBJ1-5; d_gene: NA; CDR3nt: TGTGCCAGTAGTTTTTTACAGCAGCCCCAGCATTTT; CDR3aa: CASSFLQQPQHF
v_gene: TRBV2; abundance: NA; j_gene: TRBJ1-2; d_gene: TRBD1; CDR3nt: TGTGCCAGCAGTGGGGGACAGGGGGCGGTTGGCTATGGCTACACCTTC; CDR3aa: CASSGGQGAVGYGYTF
v_gene: TRBV5-1; abundance: few; j_gene: TRBJ1-1; d_gene: NA; CDR3nt: TGCGCCAGCAAGGGTAGCACTGAAGCTTTCTTT; CDR3aa: CASKGSTEAFF
v_gene: TRBV19; abundance: NA; j_gene: TRBJ1-5; d_gene: NA; CDR3nt: TGTGCCAGTAGTATTCTCCCAGACAATCAGCCCCAGCATTTT; CDR3aa: CASSILPDNQPQHF
v_gene: TRBV5-1; abundance: NA; j_gene: TRBJ1-4; d_gene: NA; CDR3nt: TGCGCCAGCAGCTTGTCCGCAGTGGATGAAAAACTGTTTTTT; CDR3aa: CASSLSAVDEKLFF
v_gene: TRBV24-1; abundance: NA; j_gene: TRBJ2-1; d_gene: TRBD1; CDR3nt: TGTGCCACCAGTGATTTTGGGACAGGGGGCTATGAGCAGTTCTTC; CDR3aa: CATSDFGTGGYEQFF
v_gene: TRBV30; abundance: NA; j_gene: TRBJ2-3; d_gene: NA; CDR3nt: TGTGCCTGGAGTCGAGGAGATACGCAGTATTTT; CDR3aa: CAWSRGDTQYF
v_gene: TRBV11-2; abundance: NA; j_gene: TRBJ1-1; d_gene: TRBD1; CDR3nt: TGTGCCAGCAGTCGAGGCACGGGACAGGGTTATTACACTGAAGCTTTCTTT; CDR3aa: CASSRGTGQGYYTEAFF
v_gene: TRBV7-9; abundance: NA; j_gene: TRBJ1-5; d_gene: NA; CDR3nt: TGTGCCAGCAGCTTGAGAGAGAGGCAGCCCCAGCATTTT; CDR3aa: CASSLRERQPQHF
v_gene: TRBV6-2/TRBV6-3; abundance: NA; j_gene: TRBJ1-6; d_gene: NA; CDR3nt: TGTGCCAGCAGCCGAGGGGCGACACCCCTCCACTTT; CDR3aa: CASSRGATPLHF
v_gene: TRBV29-1; abundance: NA; j_gene: TRBJ2-1; d_gene: NA; CDR3nt: TGCAGCGTTGAGCGGGGCTATGAGCAGTTCTTC; CDR3aa: CSVERGYEQFF
v_gene: TRBV4-3; abundance: NA; j_gene: TRBJ1-2; d_gene: TRBD1; CDR3nt: TGCGCCAGCAGCCAAGAGTCGACAGGGCGAAAGTATGGCTACACCTTC; CDR3aa: CASSQESTGRKYGYTF
v_gene: TRBV30; abundance: NA; j_gene: TRBJ1-2; d_gene: NA; CDR3nt: TGTGCCTGGAGTGTACTTCAACCAGGGAACTATGGCTACACCTTC; CDR3aa: CAWSVLQPGNYGYTF
v_gene: TRBV19; abundance: NA; j_gene: TRBJ2-2; d_gene: TRBD2; CDR3nt: TGTGCCACGCGGGGGGGACCGAACACCGGGGAGCTGTTTTTT; CDR3aa: CATRGGPNTGELFF
v_gene: TRBV3-1/TRBV3-2; abundance: NA; j_gene: TRBJ2-7; d_gene: TRBD1; CDR3nt: TGTGCCAGCAGCCAAAGGACAGGGTTCTACGAGCAGTACTTC; CDR3aa: CASSQRTGFYEQYF
v_gene: TRBV27; abundance: NA; j_gene: TRBJ2-7; d_gene: TRBD2; CDR3nt: TGTGCCAGCAGGGGACTAGCGGGAGGGAAGGGGAACGAGCAGTACTTC; CDR3aa: CASRGLAGGKGNEQYF
v_gene: TRBV5-5; abundance: NA; j_gene: TRBJ2-1; d_gene: NA; CDR3nt: TGTGCCAGCAGCCCGACCATGAGCTCCTACAATGAGCAGTTCTTC; CDR3aa: CASSPTMSSYNEQFF
v_gene: TRBV30; abundance: NA; j_gene: TRBJ2-1; d_gene: NA; CDR3nt: TGTGCCTGGAGGGTACGGACAGGCGGGGGGCCCGGAAATGAGCAGTTCTTC; CDR3aa: CAWRVRTGGGPGNEQFF
v_gene: TRBV9; abundance: once; j_gene: TRBJ2-2; d_gene: TRBD1; CDR3nt: TGTGCCAGCAGCGTTGGGACAGTAGTCACCGGGGAGCTGTTTTTT; CDR3aa: CASSVGTVVTGELFF
v_gene: TRBV9; abundance: NA; j_gene: TRBJ2-2; d_gene: TRBD2; CDR3nt: TGTGCCAGCAGAAAGGGACTAGCGGGAGGAACCGGGGAGCTGTTTTTT; CDR3aa: CASRKGLAGGTGELFF
v_gene: TRBV28; abundance: NA; j_gene: TRBJ1-5; d_gene: NA; CDR3nt: TGTGCCAGCATGGGGGGGGATGGCAATCAGCCCCAGCATTTT; CDR3aa: CASMGGDGNQPQHF